Here is one TCR beta chain with its context. This sample stems from a study of blood T cell repertoires in COVID-19. Across the study: Italy, Spain and the United States were the sources of the convalescent and acute COVID-19 samples.

In germline, CDR1 is LGHDT, CDR2 YNNKEL (reference sequence). CDR3 length: 14 residues. With V trimmed by 6 bases and J by 5 bases, 6 bases remained unmatched. The protocol was immunoSEQ multiplex PCR, while the TCRdb copy is restricted to in-frame clones and leaves out a portion. The sample holds 200,000 to 250,000 clones, 88% seen once. The sequence derives from a woman aged 55 to 70 with acute or convalescent COVID-19. What was sequenced was peripheral blood. The genes are TRBV3-1 (or the pseudogene TRBV3-2) and TRBJ2-7; 11 bases are a match to TRBD2. As DNA, the CDR3 is TGTGCCAGCAGTCCTAGCGGGGGGAGAAACGAGCAGTACTTC. It translates to CASSPSGGRNEQYF.